Listed here are 4 T cell receptor beta chains from one sample, sequenced in a study of T cell responses to AZD1222 COVID-19 vaccine. The method was immunoSEQ multiplex PCR; TCRdb's version includes in-frame clones alone and lacks a portion of them. This table has 150,000 to 200,000 clones, 90% appearing once. The sequencing used peripheral blood, collected on day 0 of AZD1222 vaccination. The receptor set was obtained from an adult in good health.

The chain links TRBV2 to TRBJ2-7; the match to TRBD1 covers 10 bases. The germline gives CDR1 SNHLY, CDR2 FYNNEI. This CDR3 has 15 residues. Losses at the gene ends were 4 bases for V and 6 bases for J; bases not matched to a gene: 9. The CDR3 sequence is CASSGGQGSIAEQYF. CDR3 coding DNA: TGTGCCAGCAGTGGGGGACAGGGGTCCATCGCCGAGCAGTACTTC.

The rearrangement uses TRBV7-9 and TRBJ2-5; 7 nucleotides line up with TRBD2. V shed 5 bases, J shed 0 bases, and the junction held 15 bases outside the gene matches. Germline CDR1 is SEHNR and CDR2 is FQNEAQ (reference sequence). The CDR3 runs to 18 residues. The chain's CDR3 is CASSRVSGSGAYQETQYF. CDR3 sequence (DNA): TGTGCCAGCAGCCGAGTTAGCGGCAGCGGGGCCTACCAAGAGACCCAGTACTTC.

This chain links TRBV4-3 with TRBJ2-1; TRBD2 matches 10 bases. Germline V gene sequence: CDR1 LGHNA, CDR2 YSLEER. J lost 5 bases, V lost 4 bases, and 5 bases had no gene match. The CDR3 covers 15 residues. CDR3 protein: CASSLALAGHNEQFF. The CDR3 nucleotides read TGCGCCAGCAGCCTGGCACTAGCGGGGCACAATGAGCAGTTCTTC.

V gene TRBV5-6 combines with J gene TRBJ1-5; TRBD1 might be the D (5 bases). V lost 9 bases and J lost 3, with 19 bases in between. The germline V gene encodes CDR1 SGHDT and CDR2 YYEEEE. The CDR3 covers 15 residues. The CDR3 coding sequence is TGTGCCACCTCTAGCGGGGGGATCGACAATCAGCCCCAGCATTTT. This encodes CATSSGGIDNQPQHF. Based on the CDR3 plus reference TRBV5-6 and TRBJ1-5, the full variable domain is DAGVTQSPTHLIKTRGQQVTLRCSPKSGHDTVSWYQQALGQGPQFIFQYYEEEERQRGNFPDRFSGHQFPNYSSELNVNALLLGDSALYLCATSSGGIDNQPQHFGDGTRLSIL.